Sequencing of this T cell receptor (beta chain) was carried out in a study of T cells in Graves' hyperthyroidism and ophthalmopathy. RNA transcripts provided the source from which TCR beta CDR3 regions were amplified. The primer set for the first-round RT-PCR of the TCR CDR3 was HTBI. One entry per CDR3 protein results from TCRdb running MiXCR on the multiplex PCR reads. The sample consists of approximately 640,000 distinct CDR3 sequences, about 16% of them appearing once. This clonotype was found many times. CDR1 and CDR2 (germline): DFQATT, SNEGSKA (reference sequence). V shed 6 bases, J shed 4 bases, and the junction held 5 bases outside the gene matches. The CDR3 consists of 13 residues. A lack of ophthalmopathy progression within 18 months defined stable Graves' hyperthyroidism.

The sequenced material came from blood. The chain has TRBV20-1 and TRBJ1-4, with TRBD1 identical over 7 bases. This TCR came from a woman aged 25 to 39 with Graves' hyperthyroidism. As DNA, the CDR3 is TGCAGTGCAGCAGGGGGGAGTAATGAAAAACTGTTTTTT. Protein sequence: CSAAGGSNEKLFF.